This T cell receptor beta chain appears in the sequencing data of a study of T cells in Graves' hyperthyroidism and ophthalmopathy (dated by TCRdb to the late 2010s). With regard to the full study: To identify TCR V-J signatures that set the groups apart, the researchers used a discovery cohort of 100 or so patients, made up of some 41 with Graves' ophthalmopathy and about 60 with stable Graves' hyperthyroidism. An independent validation cohort of fewer than 20 hyperthyroidism patients and about 16 patients who later progressed to ophthalmopathy tested prospective prediction of ophthalmopathy. The roughly 90 discovery patients were divided at random into training and test sets in a 7:3 ratio. In addition, the study compared T-cell repertoires in thyroid tissue and in blood from roughly 6 Graves' hyperthyroidism patients. After sampling, hyperthyroidism patients received methimazole starting at 30 mg daily, and ophthalmopathy patients received high-dose intravenous methylprednisolone. The paper reports TCR Vbeta CDR3 sequencing of roughly 140 peripheral blood samples: approximately 41 ophthalmopathy, under 85 hyperthyroidism and around 17 progressor patients.

Reading the germline V gene gives CDR1 SNHLY and CDR2 FYNNEI. The V and J ends are trimmed by 3 bases and 4 bases, leaving 15 bases between them. Measured from the cysteine to the phenylalanine, the CDR3 is 15 residues long. Here the CDR3 DNA is all that survives: 45 bases in frame from base 1. Findings and caveats that apply to the study as a whole: In cross-validation, a model built on a 13 V-J signature told ophthalmopathy apart from stable hyperthyroidism with approximately 91% sensitivity and around 83% specificity, and in testing the same model reached 80%/75%. In validation, progression to ophthalmopathy was predicted by the model with roughly 69% sensitivity and 72% to 80% specificity, a median of 6.5 months before onset. Most expanded thyroid clonotypes (frequency above 0.001) were also detected in blood, a finding suggesting that blood repertoires may reflect thyroid immune responses. No statistical method was used to fix the sample size in advance, and group allocation was not hidden from the investigators.

Graves' hyperthyroidism was defined as stable when no progression to ophthalmopathy occurred over 18 months of follow-up. Hyperthyroidism patients were newly diagnosed, had a disease duration of under 2 months, and were aged 18 to 65 years. Exclusion was applied to patients with uncontrolled infections, other autoimmune diseases, pregnancy or lactation. Clinical symptoms, serum thyroxine and TRAb, thyroid ultrasound, and orbital computed tomography formed the basis for the diagnoses. Total RNA was extracted using Trizol reagent, and RNA quality was assessed on an Agilent 2100 Bioanalyzer. The TCR beta CDR3 regions were amplified from RNA transcripts. The TCR CDR3 was subjected to a first round of RT-PCR using the HTBI primer set and the Qiagen OneStep RT-PCR kit. A second multiplex PCR round built the libraries, followed by size selection and purification. The libraries were sequenced on an Illumina HiSeq2000 using paired-end 100 bp reads. In the paper's pipeline: SOAPnuke was used to process the raw data, with reads discarded if the reads contained adapters or uncalled bases, had a mean Phred below 15, or lacked an exact constant-primer or identifier match. COPE v1.2.5 was used to merge high-quality paired reads, and clonotypes were defined as unique nucleotide sequences. Clonotypes were aligned to IMGT TRBV, TRBD and TRBJ reference segments using MiTCR v1.1. The analysis was restricted to V-J combinations with a frequency above 0.0001, which together covered 99% to 99.2% of the repertoires. A TCS score was defined as the ratio of F50 (clonal expansion) to E x V (chaos), with BLOSUM62-based TCRdist applied between CDR3 peptides within each V-J. Welch's t-statistics and random forest reduced fewer than 550 V-J features to under 15, which were used in a naive Bayes classifier (R e1071). Using fastp at Q25 and MiXCR, TCRdb reprocessed the public reads and kept productive beta chains. Every distinct CDR3 protein forms one entry, paired with its most common genes and DNA. The V and J calls reflect TCRdb's pipeline rather than the authors' work. Counted in this sample were hundreds of thousands of distinct CDR3 sequences; just over 45% of them appeared once. Jointly, the top ten make up approximately 8.2% of the sample.

Only a few counts were recorded for this clonotype. Its antigen target is currently unknown. Nothing much larger sits one base from this clone, and base qualities are not available. The receptor was isolated from a young woman with Graves' hyperthyroidism. Donor details come from another sample of the same person, matched by shared clones. Here the chain combines TRBV2 and TRBJ1-1; TRBD1 could be the D gene, as 5 bases match. The material sequenced was peripheral blood or thyroid tissue (not recorded which). The DNA sequence is TGTGCCAGCAGTGAGAGCCAGGGAAGGCGCACTGAAGCTTTCTTT. Its translation reads: CASSESQGRRTEAFF.